This record looks at one T cell receptor beta chain sequence and its context. Its specificity is unknown. The method was immunoSEQ multiplex PCR; TCRdb's version includes in-frame clones alone and lacks a portion of them. The data hold about 37,000 clones, with about 90% observed a single time. Exclusion applied to patients with autoimmune disease history or systemic immunosuppression. The sample is drawn from a study of OX40 agonist ivuxolimab in advanced cancers. In the study overall: Every 2 weeks, patients got intravenous ivuxolimab at one of six dose levels (0.01-10 mg/kg).

Notes on the study in general: At doses 0.1 to 3.0 mg/kg, CD4+ and CD8+ clones expanded. Relative to CD4+, CD8+ T cells held more expanded clones on average.

Per germline, CDR1 GTSNPN and CDR2 SVGIG (reference sequence). The CDR3 consists of 12 residues. Deletions cut 4 bases from V and 5 bases from J, with 11 bases between. The sequenced sample was CD4+ or CD8+ T cells sorted from blood, obtained in a trial of the OX40 agonist ivuxolimab. This chain links TRBV30 with TRBJ1-1; D is uncertain. This TCR derives from an adult with an advanced solid tumor such as melanoma, head and neck, liver or kidney cancer. The CDR3 sequence: CAWNGGTTEAFF. The CDR3 nucleotides read TGTGCCTGGAACGGTGGTACGACTGAAGCTTTCTTT. Full variable domain (remainder filled in from reference TRBV30 and TRBJ1-1): SQTIHQWPATLVQPVGSPLSLECTVEGTSNPNLYWYRQAAGRGLQLLFYSVGIGQISSEVPQNLSASRPQDRQFILSSKKLLLSDSGFYLCAWNGGTTEAFFGQGTRLTVV.